This section outlines one T cell receptor (beta chain) sequence together with its context. The antigen it binds to is not known. No much larger clonotype is one base removed from it; base qualities were not supplied. In the same sample, other DNA sequences code for this CDR3. This specimen comes from a study of shared clonotypes between healthy human individuals (dated by TCRdb to 2018 to 2021). Study-level background: A few men and a couple of women, aged 18 to 49 years, made up the cohort. For each donor, CD4 naive and CD4 memory were each run on three plates, CD8 naive on two plates, and CD8 memory on one plate. To estimate repertoire size and how much clonotype sharing occurs between individuals, the study deeply sequenced the blood TCR repertoires of five healthy adults. Libraries were prepared and TCR repertoires were sequenced by different laboratories using diverse techniques, in order to increase sequencing depth and limit assay-specific biases. Each donor's leukapheresis produced roughly between roughly 0.85 and 9.5 billion PBMCs.

Using the deep immunoSEQ assay, TCR CDR3 regions were amplified from genomic DNA by multiplex PCR. For each cell subset, the extracted genomic DNA was distributed evenly across all wells of several immunoSEQ 96-well plates, and each plate served as one replicate. Each replicate PCR for sorted subsets received about 210 ng genomic DNA, equal to roughly 30,000 T cell genomes. The purified libraries were quantified using a Qubit 3.0 fluorometer, sized with a Bioanalyzer 2100, and then quantified again using the KAPA Library Quantification kit. Every immunoSEQ 96-well plate was sequenced on a separate single-read 150-cycle Illumina NextSeq 550 flow cell. In the source study's methods: Because only junctional sequences without quality scores were contained in the immunoSEQ output, filtering matching that applied to full-length reads could not be performed. To assign V/J genes and CDR3, sequences were annotated using PyIR, a Python wrapper for IgBLAST v1.9, with IMGT germline references. Any read was removed if the V/J assignment was weak (E-value above 1e-6), the CDR3 was missing, or the read contained stop codons, out-of-frame junctions, or ambiguous translated residues. V3J clonotypes were defined as sequences sharing the same inferred V gene, J gene, and CDR3 amino acid sequence. Percentage overlap between repertoires was calculated by dividing the number of shared unique clonotypes by the size of the smaller repertoire. RTK rarefaction, the Chao1 estimator, and Recon v2.1 estimates of unobserved clonotypes were used to assess repertoire richness. Generation probabilities for all TCRbeta clonotypes obtained by the gDNA method from a few donors were computed using OLGA. TCRdb carries this immuneACCESS record with in-frame sequences only. Its versions omit some clonotypes, under half of them owing to an unresolved V gene in the studies checked, with the rest unexplained. V, J and clone size are taken as reported in that table, and D and trimming were inferred from the DNA itself. Across this sample there are some 1,900,000 clones, with approximately 94% seen only once. The top ten constitute 0.9% to 1.5% of the sample.

From cysteine to phenylalanine, the CDR3 is 14 amino acids long. Left in the record is the CDR3 DNA by itself, 42 bases read in frame from the first base. Here V drops 4 bases and J drops 5 bases, and the junction holds 4 bases not matched to any gene. The CDR1 and CDR2 encoded by the germline V gene are SGDLS and YYNGEE. CD8 naive samples were obtained by positive selection for CCR7 among CD45RO-negative cells, yielding a CD45RA+CCR7+ population from which TemRA cells were excluded. Healthy HIV-negative adults with no recently reported acute infections or vaccinations were included as donors. Only Caucasian adults living in Nashville, Tennessee, USA were represented among the donors. After blood collection by leukapheresis, PBMCs were isolated using Ficoll-Histopaque density gradient centrifugation and then cryopreserved in the vapor phase of liquid nitrogen. Analytical flow cytometry was used to check the purity and quantity of each magnetically sorted T cell population. Each sorted fraction had its genomic DNA isolated and then quantified by UV absorbance on a Nanodrop 2000c.

Overall results and qualifications from the work: Sampling was restricted to blood, and TCR repertoires in tissue are likely to differ from TCR repertoires in blood. Compared with non-shared clonotypes, clonotypes shared by all four sorted-subset donors had higher generation probabilities. Incomplete sequencing was indicated by rarefaction of sorted-subset datasets, despite the large sequencing depth. Sharing across a few donors was observed for around 4.8% of naive CD4, less than 4% of naive CD8, 2% to 2.5% of memory CD4, and roughly 0.4% of memory CD8 clonotypes. Pairwise subsampling indicated that sequencing depth was expected to affect the degree of clonotype sharing among donors. Larger estimated clonotype richness was generally found for naive subsets than for memory subsets. The genetic and exposure-history diversity represented was limited by the small number of donors.

Rearrangement joined TRBV9 to TRBJ2-7, with TRBD1 matching 12 junction bases. The sample taken for sequencing was naive CD8+ T cells sorted from blood. This specimen's cell subset or site label, interpreted: CD45RA+CCR7+. The TCR comes from a man younger than 35 in good health. The encoded CDR3 is CASSLGTGGDEQYF. The bases are TGTGCCAGCAGCCTTGGGACAGGGGGCGACGAGCAGTACTTC.